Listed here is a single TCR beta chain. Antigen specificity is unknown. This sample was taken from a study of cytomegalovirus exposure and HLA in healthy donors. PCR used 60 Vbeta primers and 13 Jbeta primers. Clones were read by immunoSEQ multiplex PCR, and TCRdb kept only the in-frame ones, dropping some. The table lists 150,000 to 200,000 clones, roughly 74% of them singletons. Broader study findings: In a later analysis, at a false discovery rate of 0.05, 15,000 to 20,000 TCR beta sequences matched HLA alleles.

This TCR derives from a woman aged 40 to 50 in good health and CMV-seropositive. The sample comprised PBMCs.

In DNA, the CDR3 is TGTGCCAGCAACGACCTTGGGACATTCTCTGGAAACACCATATATTTT. It encodes CASNDLGTFSGNTIYF. This chain joins TRBV28 and TRBJ1-3; the D gene is possibly TRBD1 (6 bases). V lost 7 bases, J lost 0 bases, and 16 bases lay in between. The CDR3 runs 16 residues. Germline V gene data show CDR1 as MDHEN and CDR2 as SYDVKM.